This T cell receptor (beta chain) originates from a study of low-dose radiotherapy and immunotherapy resistance in tumors. Primers targeting TRAV and TRBV primed first-strand cDNA, covering alpha and beta chains. Both a constant-region primer and a V-primer adapter served to amplify TCRs across 15 to 25 PCR cycles. Isolated mRNA underwent amplification via in vitro transcription. MiXCR, run by TCRdb on the reads, gives a single entry per CDR3 protein. The sample lists tens of thousands of distinct CDR3 sequences; 15% to 20% were seen once. There are 13 residues in the CDR3. J gave up 10 bases and V 0 bases, and 4 bases lay outside the gene matches. The germline gives CDR1 SGHRS, CDR2 YFSETQ. About this clonotype: A single base is all that separates this from a far larger clone, so a read error is likely.

Sample time point: before trial treatment. As their treatment, donors received nivolumab, ipilimumab, aspirin, low-dose cyclophosphamide and low-dose radiotherapy. Sequencing used PBMCs, obtained before treatment. The TCR originated in a male donor with prostate cancer. The chain links TRBV5-1 to TRBJ2-1; 7 bases agree with TRBD1. CDR3: CASSLASGQEQFF. CDR3 coding DNA: TGCGCCAGCAGCTTGGCCTCGGGACAGGAGCAGTTCTTC.